This passage covers 2 T cell receptor beta chains from one sample sequenced in a study of T cell responses to AZD1222 COVID-19 vaccine. Generated by immunoSEQ multiplex PCR, the TCRdb table keeps only in-frame clones and is missing some. Of around 160,000 clones in the sample, 91% are singletons; the top ten hold around 3.8%. This sample comprised peripheral blood, obtained 28 days after the second AZD1222 dose. The source is an adult who received the AZD1222 COVID-19 vaccine.

V usage is TRBV19 and J usage is TRBJ2-1, with 11 bases identical to TRBD2. J was trimmed by 9 bases and V by 3 bases; bases with no gene match: 4. Germline CDR1 and CDR2: LNHDA and SQIVND (reference sequence). This CDR3 has 14 amino acids. Here the CDR3 DNA reads TGTGCCAGTAGTATTGGGACTAGCGGCGCTGAGCAGTTCTTC. It codes for CASSIGTSGAEQFF. Full variable domain (remainder filled in from reference TRBV19 and TRBJ2-1): DGGITQSPKYLFRKEGQNVTLSCEQNLNHDAMYWYRQDPGQGLRLIYYSQIVNDFQKGDIAEGYSVSREKKESFPLTVTSAQKNPTAFYLCASSIGTSGAEQFFGPGTRLTVL.

The chain uses TRBV27 and TRBJ2-1; TRBD2 matches 10 bases. The length of the CDR3 is 17 residues. Germline CDR1 MNHEY, CDR2 SMNVEV (reference sequence). V shed 4 bases, J shed 9 bases, and the junction held 15 bases outside the gene matches. CDR3 region: CASSSELAGGLHAEQFF. CDR3 DNA: TGTGCCAGCAGTTCCGAGTTAGCGGGGGGATTACATGCTGAGCAGTTCTTC.